Many counts were recorded for the clone carrying this T cell receptor (beta chain). The authors prepared the TCRbeta library with unique molecular identifiers. TCRdb itself ran the PCR reads through MiXCR, one entry per CDR3 protein. The data show 200,000 to 250,000 distinct CDR3 sequences, approximately 8.4% seen once. This CDR3 comprises 14 residues. The germline V gene encodes CDR1 SGHTS and CDR2 YDEGEE. The V segment lost 2 bases and the J segment 4 bases; nucleotides outside the gene matches: 4. The data derive from a study of T-cell reconstitution after alpha-beta-depleted transplantation in children.

The chain carries TRBV5-8 and TRBJ2-7; TRBD2 aligns across 9 bases. Sample: PBMCs, mostly from graft donor cells, taken 360 days after TCRalphabeta/CD19-depleted stem cell transplant. The clonotype was recovered from a male patient aged 2 to 9 who had a stem cell transplant for acute myeloid leukemia, so the T cells may come from the graft donor. This CDR3 is CASSFGLAGYEQYF. The DNA for the CDR3 is TGTGCCAGCAGCTTCGGGCTAGCGGGGTACGAGCAGTACTTC. Looking up the rest from reference TRBV5-8 and TRBJ2-7 gives the full variable domain: EAGVTQSPTHLIKTRGQQATLRCSPISGHTSVYWYQQALGLGLQFLLWYDEGEERNRGNFPPRFSGRQFPNYSSELNVNALELEDSALYLCASSFGLAGYEQYFGPGTRLTVT.